Listed below are T cell receptor beta chains from one sample, sequenced in a study of PD-1 blockade in classical Hodgkin lymphoma. Sequenced by immunoSEQ multiplex PCR; TCRdb stores in-frame clones only, minus some. Counted here are 55,000 to 80,000 clones, about 93% occurring once; the ten biggest clones make up about 8%. The sample in question was peripheral blood mononuclear cells (PBMCs), obtained at baseline. All receptors come from a human donor with classical Hodgkin lymphoma. The CDR3 runs from the conserved cysteine through the conserved F or W. The D gene is left open where the match is weak. Clone sizes are given selectively: once, few, many, or a class where the clone is expanded.

-	TRBJ2-3	-	TRBV6-1	TGTGCCAGCCGAGCCGAGGGCCTCGGGGCAGATACGCAGTATTTT	CASRAEGLGADTQYF
-	TRBJ2-7	-	TRBV18	TGTGCCAGCTCACCACTCTCAGGCTCAAACTACGAGCAGTACTTC	CASSPLSGSNYEQYF
TRBD2	TRBJ2-3	-	TRBV4-1	TGCGCCAGCAGCCCAGGACTAGCGGGAACACCCGACGGGGGAGATACGCAGTATTTT	CASSPGLAGTPDGGDTQYF
-	TRBJ2-1	-	TRBV7-6	TGTGCCAGCAGCTTAGTCAACAGAGTCGGAGATGAGCAGTTCTTC	CASSLVNRVGDEQFF
TRBD1	TRBJ2-7	-	TRBV7-9	TGTGCCATAGGACAGGGGGTGTACGAGCAGTACTTC	CAIGQGVYEQYF
-	TRBJ1-5	-	TRBV5-3	TGTGCCAGAAGCTTGGCCTTGGGGGGACAGCCCCAGCATTTT	CARSLALGGQPQHF
TRBD2	TRBJ2-7	-	TRBV2	TGTGCCAGCAGTGATAGAACTAGCGGGGCCTACGAGCAGTACTTC	CASSDRTSGAYEQYF
-	TRBJ1-3	once	TRBV28	TGTGCCAGCAGTTTAGGACACTCTGGAAACACCATATATTTT	CASSLGHSGNTIYF
-	TRBJ2-1	-	TRBV12-2	TGTGCAAGTCGCTTAGCACTGGCGGGGCAGGGCGGGTTAAATGAGCAGTTCTTC	CASRLALAGQGGLNEQFF
TRBD1	TRBJ2-7	-	TRBV9	TGTGCCAGCAGCGGGGGACAGGGGATCTCCTACGAGCAGTACTTC	CASSGGQGISYEQYF
-	TRBJ1-1	-	TRBV6-6	TGTGCCAGCAGTTTTACATTGGACCCCCGAACTGAAGCTTTCTTT	CASSFTLDPRTEAFF
-	TRBJ1-1	once	TRBV19	TGTGCCAGTAGTATATACCCAGGGTTGAACACTGAAGCTTTCTTT	CASSIYPGLNTEAFF
-	TRBJ2-5	-	TRBV2	TGTGCCAGCAGTTCCGGGTACCAAGAGACCCAGTACTTC	CASSSGYQETQYF
TRBD1	TRBJ2-2	-	TRBV6-5	TGTGCCAGCAGTTATACAGGGGCCTCGAACACCGGGGAGCTGTTTTTT	CASSYTGASNTGELFF
TRBD1	TRBJ2-5	-	TRBV2	TGTGCCAGCAGTGTAATATCCGGACAGGGGACCCAAGAGACCCAGTACTTC	CASSVISGQGTQETQYF
-	TRBJ1-2	-	TRBV5-6	TGTGCCAGCAGGCACCAGGGGTACCCCTATGGCTACACCTTC	CASRHQGYPYGYTF
TRBD1	TRBJ2-5	-	TRBV29-1	TGCAGCGCTATACCGGGACAGGGGGACTGGGAGACCCAGTACTTC	CSAIPGQGDWETQYF
-	TRBJ2-6	-	TRBV7-3	TGTGCCAGCAGCTTAGAGGGGATAGGACTTACTGGGGCCAACGTCCTGACTTTC	CASSLEGIGLTGANVLTF
-	TRBJ2-6	-	TRBV19	TGTGCCAGTAGTATATCTGGGGCCAACGTCCTGACTTTC	CASSISGANVLTF
-	TRBJ2-5	-	TRBV19	TGTGCCAGTAGTATCACAGGAGTCGAGACCCAGTACTTC	CASSITGVETQYF
-	TRBJ1-2	-	TRBV5-1	TGCGCCAGCAGCTTAAGGCAGGGTCTTAACTATGGCTACACCTTC	CASSLRQGLNYGYTF
-	TRBJ2-5	-	TRBV11-2	TGTGCCAGCAGCTCGCGACTCCGGGACTGGGAGAAAGAGACCCAGTACTTC	CASSSRLRDWEKETQYF
-	TRBJ2-3	-	TRBV11-2	TGTGCCAGCAGCTTGAGGCTCCCTACCGCAGATACGCAGTATTTT	CASSLRLPTADTQYF
-	TRBJ1-5	-	TRBV21-1	TGTGCCAGCAGCATCAGGGGAGCTCAGCCCCAGCATTTT	CASSIRGAQPQHF
-	TRBJ2-5	-	TRBV5-6	TGTGCCAGCAGCTTGGTAGAAGAGACCCAGTACTTC	CASSLVEETQYF
-	TRBJ2-7	-	TRBV6-4	TGTGCCAGCAGTAAGGGACCCTCCTACGAGCAGTACTTC	CASSKGPSYEQYF
TRBD1	TRBJ1-2	-	TRBV7-9	TGTGCCAGCAGCCCCAGGACAGGGGAATATGGCTACACCTTC	CASSPRTGEYGYTF
-	TRBJ1-1	-	TRBV6-5	TGTGCCAGCAGTTACTCTCAGAACACTGAAGCTTTCTTT	CASSYSQNTEAFF
TRBD2	TRBJ2-1	-	TRBV7-8	TGTGCCAGCAGCGTACCGACTAGCGAGGTTACTATTCTCTCCTTAAATGAGCAGTTCTTC	CASSVPTSEVTILSLNEQFF
-	TRBJ1-5	once	TRBV4-2	TGTGCCAGCAGCCCCGAGGTCCAGGACAATCAGCCCCAGCATTTT	CASSPEVQDNQPQHF
TRBD2	TRBJ2-4	-	TRBV7-9	TGTGCCAGCAGCCCCCCCGTCGGGAGGGATACCAAAAACATTCAGTACTTC	CASSPPVGRDTKNIQYF
-	TRBJ2-7	-	TRBV4-3	TGCGCCAGCAGCCAAGTGATGGGGTACTACGAGCAGTACTTC	CASSQVMGYYEQYF
TRBD2	TRBJ2-2	-	TRBV11-1	TGTGCCAGCAGCTCCTTACCGGGACTAGCGGGAGCCGGGGAGCTGTTTTTT	CASSSLPGLAGAGELFF
-	TRBJ1-3	-	TRBV7-9	TGTGCCAGCAGCTTAGACCTACAGGTCTCTGGAAACACCATATATTTT	CASSLDLQVSGNTIYF
-	TRBJ2-2	-	TRBV6-1	TGTGCCAGCAGAACTTCGTTCACCGGGGAGCTGTTTTTT	CASRTSFTGELFF
-	TRBJ1-2	-	TRBV6-5	TGTGCCAGCAGTCCTCGGTCTCTCAGCTATGGCTACACCTTC	CASSPRSLSYGYTF
TRBD1	TRBJ2-5	-	TRBV2	TGTGCCAGCACCTCGACAGGGGTCGTGGAGACCCAGTACTTC	CASTSTGVVETQYF
TRBD1	TRBJ2-5	-	TRBV18	TGTGCCAGCTCACCAGGGCCCGGGACAGGGGTTCAAGAGACCCAGTACTTC	CASSPGPGTGVQETQYF
-	TRBJ2-7	-	TRBV5-1	TGCGCCAGCAGCTTGGACCCGGGGCCGGACCGTCCCTACGAGCAGTACTTC	CASSLDPGPDRPYEQYF
TRBD2	TRBJ2-2	-	TRBV18	TGTGCCAGCTCACCACGGCGGGGGGGCCTGGACACCGGGGAGCTGTTTTTT	CASSPRRGGLDTGELFF
-	TRBJ2-2	-	TRBV5-1	TGCGCCAGCAGCTTTATCGAAGGGCCCGGGGAGCTGTTTTTT	CASSFIEGPGELFF
TRBD2	TRBJ2-3	-	TRBV5-1	TGCGCCAGCAGCTTGGACCAAGAGGGTCTAGCGGAAACAGATACGCAGTATTTT	CASSLDQEGLAETDTQYF
TRBD1	TRBJ2-7	-	TRBV12-5	TGTGCTAGTGGCCTGGGACAGGGGGCCTCCTACGAGCAGTACTTC	CASGLGQGASYEQYF
TRBD2	TRBJ2-7	-	TRBV7-2	TGTGCCAGCAGCCGGCGACTAGCGGGTCTCACCTACGAGCAGTACTTC	CASSRRLAGLTYEQYF
TRBD1	TRBJ1-4	-	TRBV5-5	TGTGCCAGCAGCTTGGTGGACAGGGGGCGGGAAAAACTGTTTTTT	CASSLVDRGREKLFF
TRBD1	TRBJ2-1	-	TRBV7-7	TGTGCCAGCAGCACTGGGACAGGGGGCTTCGATGAGCAGTTCTTC	CASSTGTGGFDEQFF
TRBD1	TRBJ1-5	-	TRBV25-1	TGTGCCAGCAGTGGGACAGGGCACCAGCCCCAGCATTTT	CASSGTGHQPQHF